The 17 T cell receptor beta chains reported below all come from one sample, sequenced in a study of CD8 T cells in ankylosing spondylitis. One entry per CDR3 protein, called by TCRdb with MiXCR from the 5' RACE reads. The repertoire holds around 250,000 distinct CDR3 sequences, with 15% to 20% as singletons. The sequenced sample was blood, either unsorted or a sorted T cell fraction (not recorded which). The receptors were sampled from a male donor with ankylosing spondylitis or in good health (not recorded which).

The chain combines TRBV20-1 with TRBJ1-1; the D is unclear. V was cut by 1 base and J by 4 bases, with 13 bases left in between. The CDR3 has 14 amino acids. Germline V gene sequence: CDR1 DFQATT, CDR2 SNEGSKA (reference sequence). The CDR3, as DNA: TGCAGTGCTAGAGTTGTGGGAAGGGTCACTGAAGCTTTCTTT. Translated, it gives CSARVVGRVTEAFF.

There are many counts of this clonotype. This chain links TRBV7-8 with TRBJ2-2; D may be TRBD1 (5 bases). Germline loops: CDR1 SGHVS, CDR2 FQNEAQ. CDR3 size: 17 residues. Trimming removed 3 bases at V and 3 bases at J, with 17 bases between. CDR3 sequence: CASSFQRQGGDTGELFF. The CDR3 DNA sequence: TGTGCCAGCAGCTTCCAAAGGCAGGGCGGCGACACCGGGGAGCTGTTTTTT.

This clonotype was picked up one time. The CDR3 is CSAHIRPSSYNEQFF. For the CDR3, the DNA is TGCAGTGCCCACATCAGGCCTAGCTCCTACAATGAGCAGTTCTTC. This chain connects TRBV20-1 to TRBJ2-1, with D uncertain. Germline CDR1 is DFQATT and CDR2 is SNEGSKA (reference sequence). The V end was cut by 6 bases, the J end by 0 bases, with 15 bases between. The length of the CDR3 is 15 residues.

V usage is TRBV4-1 and J usage is TRBJ2-7, with TRBD2 matching 9 bases. The CDR3 has 15 residues. Germline V lookup: CDR1 MGHRA, CDR2 YSYEKL. Unmatched junction bases numbered 6, after V lost 4 bases and J lost 2 bases. This chain's CDR3 is CASSPSTSGTYEQYF. The CDR3 nucleotides read TGCGCCAGCAGCCCCTCGACTAGCGGTACCTACGAGCAGTACTTC.

This clonotype was detected only a few times. This chain uses TRBV7-8 with TRBJ2-3; D unresolved. CDR3 length equals 17 residues. Per the germline V gene, CDR1 is SGHVS and CDR2 is FQNEAQ. Trimming removed 2 bases at V and 1 base at J, with 16 bases between. CDR3 nucleotide sequence: TGTGCCAGCAGCTTACAATACGCTTTTATGGGCACAGATACGCAGTATTTT. Protein product: CASSLQYAFMGTDTQYF.

This chain joins TRBV5-1 and TRBJ2-1; D is possibly TRBD2 (5 bases). Germline V CDR1 and CDR2: SGHRS, YFSETQ. CDR3 size: 14 residues. Trimming took off 3 bases at V and 5 bases at J, with 12 bases between the two ends. In DNA form, the CDR3 reads TGCGCCAGCAGCTCCCATGACTACAACAATGAGCAGTTCTTC. Protein product: CASSSHDYNNEQFF.

Note on this clonotype: Since a much larger clone is just one base distant, this may be a read error. V usage is TRBV6-5 and J usage is TRBJ2-1; 9 bases fit TRBD1. Germline CDR1 MNHEY, CDR2 SVGAGI. V lost 0 bases to trimming and J lost 9 bases; unmatched junction nucleotides: 3. The CDR3 is made up of 14 amino acids. The CDR3 protein is CASSYSGQGSEQFF. The CDR3 coding sequence is TGTGCCAGCAGTTACTCGGGACAGGGCAGTGAGCAGTTCTTC.

This clonotype has only a few counts. The chain couples TRBV7-9 to TRBJ2-3, with D tentatively TRBD1 (5 bases). CDR3 length: 17 amino acids. The V end lost 5 bases, the J end lost 2 bases, and 20 bases lay between the germline ends. Germline V gene data show CDR1 as SEHNR and CDR2 as FQNEAQ (reference sequence). The CDR3 region is CASSAIFDSEYTDTQYF. In DNA form, the CDR3 reads TGTGCCAGCAGCGCCATTTTTGACAGCGAATACACAGATACGCAGTATTTT.

The chain combines TRBV19 with TRBJ2-1; TRBD2 agrees at 13 bases. Looked up from germline, CDR1 is LNHDA and CDR2 is SQIVND (reference sequence). V shed 5 bases and J 9 bases; nucleotides not matched to a gene: 10. The CDR3 runs 16 residues. CDR3 residues: CASSPGTSGIWSEQFF. The CDR3 DNA sequence: TGTGCCAGTAGTCCCGGGACTAGCGGGATTTGGAGTGAGCAGTTCTTC. Drawing the rest from reference TRBV19 and TRBJ2-1, the complete variable domain is DGGITQSPKYLFRKEGQNVTLSCEQNLNHDAMYWYRQDPGQGLRLIYYSQIVNDFQKGDIAEGYSVSREKKESFPLTVTSAQKNPTAFYLCASSPGTSGIWSEQFFGPGTRLTVL.

The V call is TRBV7-3, the J call TRBJ2-3; D is possibly TRBD1 (6 bases). Trimming took 4 bases from V and 3 from J, leaving 11 bases between them. The CDR3 is 14 residues long. Germline loops: CDR1 SGHTA, CDR2 FQGTGA. CDR3 bases: TGTGCCAGCAGCTACAGGGAACGGACAGATACGCAGTATTTT. It translates to CASSYRERTDTQYF.

A remark on this clonotype: The CDR3 does not close with the conserved phenylalanine or tryptophan, likely indicating a read error. The CDR3 loop is CASSEQGTSSYNEQFY. As DNA, the CDR3 is TGTGCCAGCAGCGAACAAGGGACCAGCTCCTACAATGAGCAGTTCTAC. V is TRBV11-1 and J is TRBJ2-1, with D perhaps matching TRBD1 or TRBD2 (5 bases each). Between the trimmed V and J ends, which lost 5 bases and 0 bases, there was a span of 14 bases. CDR1 and CDR2 (germline): SGHAT, FQDESV (reference sequence). This CDR3 region has 16 residues.

The genes are TRBV20-1 and TRBJ2-7; 7 bases align to TRBD2. The length of the CDR3 is 13 residues. Trimming took 1 base from V and 6 from J; bases not matched to a gene: 6. From germline, CDR1 is DFQATT and CDR2 SNEGSKA (reference sequence). The CDR3 spells CSARVAGEAEQYF. CDR3 DNA: TGCAGTGCTAGAGTTGCGGGAGAAGCCGAGCAGTACTTC.

The chain carries TRBV20-1 and TRBJ2-5; TRBD1 agrees at 8 bases. The CDR3 has 13 residues. J lost 5 bases, V lost 1 base, and 3 bases had no gene match. Germline loops: CDR1 DFQATT, CDR2 SNEGSKA (reference sequence). In DNA, the CDR3 is TGCAGTGCTAGAGCAGGGGGCGCGGAGACCCAGTACTTC. Protein: CSARAGGAETQYF.

The CDR3 region is CASSLGQDTHSYNEQFF. Written as DNA, the CDR3 is TGTGCCAGCAGCCTTGGACAGGACACGCATTCCTACAATGAGCAGTTCTTC. V and J are TRBV9 and TRBJ2-1; 7 bases are a match to TRBD1. Germline V CDR1 and CDR2: SGDLS, YYNGEE. Trimming cost V 4 bases and J 1 base; bases outside gene matches: 11. This CDR3 has 17 residues.

The J gene is TRBJ2-7, the V gene TRBV27; TRBD1 might be the D (6 bases). Trimming removed 0 bases at V and 7 bases at J, with 10 bases between. This CDR3 has 13 amino acids. Germline CDR1 reads MNHEY; CDR2 reads SMNVEV (reference sequence). The CDR3 DNA reads as TGTGCCAGCAGTTTATCGGGCCAGGGGGAGCAGTACTTC. The encoded protein is CASSLSGQGEQYF.

This clonotype came up a few times. A clone one base away is much larger, so this may be a read error. The CDR3 DNA reads as TGTGCCAGCAACCCCACAGGGGCCTACGAGCAGTACTTC. Protein product: CASNPTGAYEQYF. The chain is built from TRBV27 and TRBJ2-7; TRBD1 aligns across 7 bases. CDR1 is MNHEY, CDR2 SMNVEV, per germline (reference sequence). The CDR3 is made up of 13 amino acids. After removal of 7 bases from V and 2 bases from J, the junction contained 5 bases not matched to a gene.

For the CDR3, the DNA is TGCAGTGCCAGGGAGTCTTCTGGAAACACCATATATTTT. Translating gives CSARESSGNTIYF. V gene TRBV20-1 combines with J gene TRBJ1-3; tentative D call: TRBD1 (5 bases). Trimming removed 6 bases at V and 1 base at J, with 10 bases between. The V gene's germline CDR1 is DFQATT and CDR2 SNEGSKA (reference sequence). CDR3 length equals 13 residues.